The sequence of this T cell receptor (beta chain) was determined in a study of cytomegalovirus exposure and HLA in healthy donors (dated by TCRdb to about 2017). With respect to the entire study: In an earlier analysis of some 610 of the donors, roughly 300 Gb of sequence data and 90 million to 130 million unique TCR beta sequences from 180 million or so T cells were reported. Approximately 300 gigabases of sequencing data and 75 million to 85 million unique TCR sequences made up an early release that covered over 550 HLA-typed donors. The genetic ancestry cluster associated with self-reported Caucasian donors included roughly four fifths of the 300 to 400 genotyped donors. The study aimed to test whether signatures of past pathogen exposure could be identified by cataloging public T cell receptors. The study used immunosequencing to profile the T cell repertoires of around 600 subjects and linked those repertoires to cytomegalovirus serostatus. Besides the first cohort of about 730 subjects, a separate validation cohort made up of some 110 different subjects was used. The study combined high-throughput TCR immunosequencing, statistical association of individual TCRs with disease status, and machine learning to predict cytomegalovirus infection status. A later analysis re-analyzed previously published TCR beta repertoires from 666 donors and added high-resolution HLA genotyping to study TCR occurrence patterns. Rather than using new phenotypic data, the later analysis identified candidate immune exposures from TCR beta sequences and from how often those sequences occurred across donors. In an earlier analysis of 587 of the donors, high-throughput TCR beta sequencing was used to judge whether each TCR beta V gene segment behaved as functional or pseudogenic. Donor age, sex, ethnicity and CMV serostatus were collected together with the repertoire data. A later genetic analysis used genome-wide SNP genotypes for about three fifths of the roughly 700 donors, treating that subset as a discovery cohort. All discovery cohort repertoires had been generated on a single sequencing platform. HLA typing covered class I and class II loci at four-digit resolution. Typing coverage differed by locus: A, B, C, DRB1 and DQB1 were typed in roughly 629-630 donors, DQA1 in about 510, DPA1 in some 610, and DPB1 in 450 to 490. Four or five DR-DQ haplotypes were handled as single units for association and clustering because linkage in the cohort was strong. Among about 400 genotyped donors of the cohort, an average of around 240,000 unique TCR beta nucleotide sequences was sequenced per donor, of which 15% to 20% were non-productive.

Clipping removes 4 bases from V and 5 bases from J, with 7 as the unmatched junction base count. According to the germline V gene, CDR1 reads MDHEN and CDR2 reads SYDVKM. The CDR3 runs 15 residues from the cysteine to the phenylalanine. Of all the DNA, just the CDR3 is kept, 45 bases in frame from base 1. On the study overall, not on this receptor specifically: A later analysis reported that several top co-occurrence clusters appeared linked to parvovirus B19, influenza, CMV and Epstein-Barr virus. The presence/absence analyses assumed that sequencing depth was roughly uniform across donors, and that assumption may not be true. A further reported finding was that TCR beta sequences accurately predicted the HLA-A and HLA-B alleles for most subjects in the first cohort. In a later genetic analysis, fewer N-insertions in productive TCRs were reported among donors in an Asian-associated ancestry cluster than the approximately 630-donor mean. Because HLA typing was missing for some donors at each locus, association tests included only the typed subset. Because counts were too low, roughly 16 rarely observed V segments, including chromosome 9 orphons, were left out of the earlier analysis of some 600 of the donors. A later genetic analysis associated a missense DCLRE1C variant with V-gene and J-gene trimming of TCR beta chains, and an independent cohort replicated the association. In a later analysis, HLA-associated TCR beta chains were found to be more clonally expanded and to have lower generation probabilities than equally common non-associated chains. Only TCR beta chains were sequenced in this cohort, and the absence of alpha or paired-chain data limited detectable features. Immune exposure information for the cohort was limited to CMV serostatus. It was suggested by the authors that the approach could potentially be generalized to other disease states and immunological phenotypes. According to a later analysis, TCR association rates differed among HLA loci, with DRB1 alleles showing the most associated TCRs and HLA-C alleles showing the fewest. In the study, 150 to 200 TCR beta chains were listed as associated with cytomegalovirus. When HLA alleles, especially DR and DQ, strongly co-occurred, TCR associations were difficult to assign to individual alleles. Linkage disequilibrium might explain the correlated functional status among segregating V segments, but an unknown experimental factor could not be ruled out. In an earlier analysis of over 550 of the donors, most TCR beta V segments were observed in productive rearrangements about 90% or about 30% of the time, broadly matching IMGT annotations. The classifier was reported to diagnose cytomegalovirus status with high specificity and sensitivity in both the original and validation cohorts. In a later analysis, most CMV-associated TCR beta chains were found to appear HLA-restricted, with HLA associations seemingly driven largely by CMV exposure. Most TCR sequences were seen in very few donors, while some public TCRs were found in many individuals. Three of the identified cytomegalovirus-associated TCR beta chains were confirmed in vitro to be specific for cytomegalovirus antigens. A group of highly shared sequence variants was considered likely to be a technical artifact of the sequencing pipeline. Because the 87-base-pair reads could not distinguish some IMGT-functional V segments, including TRBV6-2 and TRBV6-3, those segments were excluded. In a later analysis, around 17,000 TCR beta sequences were associated with specific HLA alleles at a false discovery rate of 0.05.

The cohort comprised 666 healthy bone marrow donors. Cohort members were all nominally healthy when sampled, although unrecorded immune exposures were likely present. The donor was CMV seronegative and belonged to the group of several hundred seronegative cohort members. Each donor provided a peripheral blood sample, and peripheral blood mononuclear cells were used for TCR beta sequencing. Genomic DNA was extracted from the blood cell samples with the Qiagen DNeasy Blood Extraction Kit. This clone was counted only a few times. What antigen it recognizes has not been identified. No base quality information exists; no much larger clone differs at one position. Libraries were prepared through the immunoSEQ multiplex PCR assay. For the multiplex PCR, a mixture combining 60 forward primers for TCR Vbeta segments and 13 reverse primers for TCR Jbeta segments was used. A multiplex PCR assay on genomic DNA amplified the CDR3 region of rearranged TCR beta genes. On the Illumina HiSeq System, the amplified TCR beta libraries were sequenced as 87-base-pair reads. Concerning the study's data processing: A later analysis tallied around 80 million unique TCR beta chains across the 600 to 700 repertoires, and some 10 million of those chains were shared by two or more donors. Raw reads were error-corrected and collapsed into unique sequences by a nearest-neighbor algorithm in which closely related sequences were merged to remove PCR and sequencing errors. Alignment of CDR3 sequences to IMGT reference sequences was used to assign V, D and J gene segments. Each retained sequence needed at least a six-nucleotide match to both a V gene segment and a J gene segment. Rearrangements were called productive when the CDR3 lacked stop codons and stayed in frame with V and J; all others were non-productive. Following IMGT convention, CDR3 was defined as the stretch from the second conserved V-encoded cysteine up to the conserved J-encoded phenylalanine. Sequences without an unambiguous match to a single V gene segment were excluded from the earlier analysis of over 500 of the donors. An earlier analysis of a few hundred of the donors classified V segments as functional when productive rearrangements were above 56.7% and as segregating when the standard deviation between donors was above 5%. A statistical classification framework was built for diagnosing cytomegalovirus status from the catalog of TCR beta chain sequences. In a later analysis, TCR nucleotide sequences were compared against IMGT/GENE-DB human TR gene sequences so that V and J genes could be assigned. Using the TCRdist pipeline, a later analysis assigned CDR3 sequences along with most-parsimonious VDJ recombination scenarios. A later analysis defined each TCR beta chain by its CDR3 amino acid sequence plus V-gene family, and excluded reads lacking a unique V-gene family. To address suspected cross-contamination and a sequencing artifact, a later analysis removed approximately 600 highly shared, low-generation-probability nucleotide sequences. In a later analysis, a clonal expansion index was calculated for each public chain from normalized within-repertoire ranks of inferred template counts. A later analysis computed generation probabilities with a VDJ recombination model fitted to out-of-frame rearrangements, and checked the results against IGoR. In a later analysis, TCR-TCR, TCR-HLA and TCR-CMV co-occurrence was scored with hypergeometric tests, and a repertoire-size bias correction was applied to TCR pairs. To estimate false discovery rates, a later analysis permuted the HLA or CMV assignments 20 times. In a later analysis, co-occurring TCRs were grouped with DBSCAN, and TCRdist sequence similarity was added when clustering was performed within HLA-allele-positive subsets. Repertoires with fewer than 30,000 or more than 120,000 public chains, plus five repertoires with anomalous nucleotide sharing, were excluded from co-occurrence clustering. What TCRdb holds here is the immuneACCESS table cut down to in-frame rearrangements. Part of the clones is not present; checked against another copy, under half of the missing clones reflect an unresolved V gene, and the others are unexplained. V, J and clone size derive from that table, while D and trimming were established from the DNA sequence. For this sample there are 130,000 or so clones; around 8.5% appear just once. The ten largest clones take up 5% to 7% of the sample.

Input material: PBMCs. The receptor was isolated from a man aged 40-50 years in good health and CMV-seronegative. The V and J genes are TRBV28 and TRBJ1-1, with 10 middle bases fitting TRBD1. The sequenced DNA is TGTGCCAGCAGTTCTCCGGGACAGGGGCCGACTGAAGCTTTCTTT. The encoded protein is CASSSPGQGPTEAFF.